This T cell receptor (beta chain) was profiled in a study of beta chain features in type 1 diabetes. The authors reverse transcribed all of the isolated RNA, so sequencing captured expressed TCRB transcripts. Each stem cell-like memory T cell sample yielded approximately 930,000 reads on average. The table came from immunoSEQ multiplex PCR; TCRdb's copy has only in-frame clones and leaves some out. The sample has tens of thousands of clones; around 68% are singletons. Of note for this clone: The target antigen is unknown.

The germline CDR1 and CDR2 sequences are SNHLY and FYNNEI. This CDR3 spans 13 amino acids. V was pared by 3 bases and J by 9 bases, with 12 bases between. Overall study results and limits: Moderate but significant shortening of TCRB CDR3s was recorded in all four CD4+ subsets from Type 1 diabetes patients.

The TCR was taken from a woman aged 40-49 years with type 1 diabetes. The chain recombines TRBV2 with TRBJ1-5; possible D gene TRBD1, 5 bases. The specimen was stem cell memory CD4+ T cells from blood. CDR3 protein: CASSEGPSGPQHF. The CDR3 DNA reads TGTGCCAGCAGTGAGGGGCCCTCGGGGCCCCAGCATTTT.